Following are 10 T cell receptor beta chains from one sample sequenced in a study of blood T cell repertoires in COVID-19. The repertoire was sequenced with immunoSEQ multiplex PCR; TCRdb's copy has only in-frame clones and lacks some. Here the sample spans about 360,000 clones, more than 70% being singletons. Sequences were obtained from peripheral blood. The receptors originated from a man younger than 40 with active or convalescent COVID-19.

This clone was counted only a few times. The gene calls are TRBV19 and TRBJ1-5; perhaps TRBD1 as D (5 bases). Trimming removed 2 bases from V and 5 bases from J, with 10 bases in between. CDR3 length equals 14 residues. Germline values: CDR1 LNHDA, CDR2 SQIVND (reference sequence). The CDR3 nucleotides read TGTGCCAGTAGTATATGGGGGGATGATCAGCCCCAGCATTTT. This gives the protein CASSIWGDDQPQHF.

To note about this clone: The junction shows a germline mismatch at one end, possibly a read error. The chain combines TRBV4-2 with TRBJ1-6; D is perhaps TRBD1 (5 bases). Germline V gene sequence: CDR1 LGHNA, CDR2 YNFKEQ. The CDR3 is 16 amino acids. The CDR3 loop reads CASSLWGGSDNSPLHF. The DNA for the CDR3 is TGTGCCAGCAGCCTTTGGGGGGGGTCGGATAACTCACCCCTCCACTTT.

CDR3 DNA: TGTGCCAGCAACCCCGCAACGGAGCTTCAAGAGACCCAGTACTTC. Encoded protein: CASNPATELQETQYF. The gene calls are TRBV6-2 or TRBV6-3 and TRBJ2-5, with D uncertain. Germline CDR1 and CDR2: MNHEY and SVGEGT. Trimming removed 7 bases at V and 2 bases at J, with 17 bases between. The CDR3 sequence is 15 residues long.

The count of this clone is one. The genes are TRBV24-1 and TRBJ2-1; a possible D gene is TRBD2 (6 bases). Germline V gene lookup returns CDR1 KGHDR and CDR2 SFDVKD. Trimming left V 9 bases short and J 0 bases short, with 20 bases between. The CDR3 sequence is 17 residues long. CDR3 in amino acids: CATSGRRGSFSYNEQFF. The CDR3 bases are TGTGCCACCTCTGGCAGGCGGGGTAGCTTCTCCTACAATGAGCAGTTCTTC.

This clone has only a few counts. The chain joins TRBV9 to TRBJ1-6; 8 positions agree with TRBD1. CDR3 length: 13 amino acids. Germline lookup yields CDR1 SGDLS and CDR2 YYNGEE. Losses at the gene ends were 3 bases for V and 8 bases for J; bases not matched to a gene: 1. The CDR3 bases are TGTGCCAGCAGCGAGGGACAGGATTCACCCCTCCACTTT. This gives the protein CASSEGQDSPLHF.

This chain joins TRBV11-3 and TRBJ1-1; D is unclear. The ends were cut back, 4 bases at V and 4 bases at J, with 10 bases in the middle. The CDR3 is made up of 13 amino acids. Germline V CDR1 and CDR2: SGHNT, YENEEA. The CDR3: CASSWSRSTEAFF. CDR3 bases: TGTGCCAGCAGCTGGTCCCGGAGCACTGAAGCTTTCTTT.

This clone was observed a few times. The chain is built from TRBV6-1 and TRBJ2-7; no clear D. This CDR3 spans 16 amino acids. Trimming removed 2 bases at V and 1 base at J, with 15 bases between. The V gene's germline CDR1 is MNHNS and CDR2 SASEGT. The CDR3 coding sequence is TGTGCCAGCAGTGAATACTACGGCCTGCCGTCCTACGAGCAGTACTTC. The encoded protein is CASSEYYGLPSYEQYF.

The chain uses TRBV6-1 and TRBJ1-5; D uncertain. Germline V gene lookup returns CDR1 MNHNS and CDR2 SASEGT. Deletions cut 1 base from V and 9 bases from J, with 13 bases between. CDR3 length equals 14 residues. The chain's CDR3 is CASSEDAPTWPQHF. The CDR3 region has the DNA TGTGCCAGCAGTGAAGATGCCCCTACTTGGCCCCAGCATTTT.

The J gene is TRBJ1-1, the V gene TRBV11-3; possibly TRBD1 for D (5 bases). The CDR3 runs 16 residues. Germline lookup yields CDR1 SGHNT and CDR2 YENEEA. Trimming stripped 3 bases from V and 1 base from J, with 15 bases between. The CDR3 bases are TGTGCCAGCAGCTTCACAGGATGGATAGGGAACACTGAAGCTTTCTTT. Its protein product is CASSFTGWIGNTEAFF.

CDR3 DNA sequence: TGTGCCAGCAGTTACGGGACTGAACAATGGCAGTTCTTC. Protein sequence: CASSYGTEQWQFF. The chain uses TRBV6-6 and TRBJ2-1; tentative D call: TRBD2 (6 bases). V lost 2 bases and J 12 bases, leaving 14 bases between the germline ends. This CDR3 comprises 13 residues. Germline CDR1 reads MNHNY; CDR2 reads SVGAGI (reference sequence).